Many counts were recorded for the clone carrying this T cell receptor (beta chain). This specimen belongs to a study of identical twins. TCRdb called the 5' RACE reads again in MiXCR, with one record for every CDR3 protein. This sample yields approximately 670,000 distinct CDR3 sequences, of which around 6% are seen a single time; under 2% belongs to the top ten. The germline V gene has CDR1 SQVTM and CDR2 ANQGSEA. The ends were cut back, 5 bases at V and 7 bases at J, with 11 bases in the middle. The CDR3 consists of 11 residues. The J gene is TRBJ1-1, the V gene TRBV29-1; D is perhaps TRBD1 (6 bases). The sample consisted of naive T cells sorted from blood. This clonotype originated in a man aged 18 to 29 in good health. CDR3 sequence: CSVPSRGEAFF. CDR3 DNA: TGCAGCGTTCCCTCCAGGGGTGAAGCTTTCTTT.